This entry is about one T cell receptor (beta chain). These data belong to a study of technical replicates of blood from several donors. The method was immunoSEQ multiplex PCR; TCRdb's version includes in-frame clones alone and lacks a portion of them. The top ten hold approximately 0.41% of the sample, which has about 82,000 clones, 91% seen once. Trimming took 4 bases from V and 6 from J, leaving 13 bases between them. The CDR3 spans 13 residues. CDR1 SGDLS and CDR2 YYNGEE come from the germline V gene. Material for sequencing was T cells isolated from PBMCs. The rearrangement links TRBV9 to TRBJ1-2; D call uncertain. This TCR came from a human donor in good health. DNA for the CDR3: TGTGCCAGCAGCCCTTCCCGCCGAGATGGCTACACCTTC. This sequence encodes CASSPSRRDGYTF. The whole variable domain, remainder taken from reference TRBV9 and TRBJ1-2, is DSGVTQTPKHLITATGQRVTLRCSPRSGDLSVYWYQQSLDQGLQFLIQYYNGEERAKGNILERFSAQQFPDLHSELNLSSLELGDSALYFCASSPSRRDGYTFGSGTRLTVV.